This TCR beta chain emerged from a study of blood T cells in healthy people across ages. Donors were systemically healthy Caucasian individuals from Russia aged roughly 6 to 100 years. This clonotype was detected once. Its antigen is unknown. A much larger clone differs from this one at a single base, so this may be a read error. Findings and caveats of the study: Diversity of TCR beta correlated strongly with naive T cell percentage. Estimated diversity that came from one million T cells was considered an underestimate.

Through a sample-barcoded 5' primer and a J-beta primer mix, a second PCR was run for roughly 7 to 12 cycles. Per sample, CDR3-containing paired-end reads numbered at least 2.5 million. One entry per CDR3 protein results from TCRdb running MiXCR on the 5' RACE reads. This table has roughly 900,000 distinct CDR3 sequences, more than 25% appearing once. Material: blood. The clonotype was recovered from a woman of 80 years or more in good health.

This CDR3 is CTSSAPQRKGTEAFF. The CDR3 nucleotides are TGTACCAGCAGTGCGCCACAGAGGAAGGGCACTGAAGCTTTCTTT. The rearrangement uses TRBV2 and TRBJ1-1; no definite D call. Germline V gives CDR1 SNHLY, CDR2 FYNNEI. This CDR3 comprises 15 residues.